The 28 T cell receptor beta chains given below trace back to one sample, sequenced in a study of cytomegalovirus exposure and HLA in healthy donors. Use of 60 Vbeta and 13 Jbeta primers characterized the PCR. The data were produced by immunoSEQ multiplex PCR, yet TCRdb's version contains in-frame clones alone and is incomplete. The repertoire has around 100,000 clones, 70% to 85% of them found once; the top ten carry 2.1%. Sequences were obtained from PBMCs. These receptor sequences come from a man aged 18 to 30 in good health and CMV-seronegative.

J is TRBJ2-7 and V is TRBV7-9; D uncertain. The V gene's germline CDR1 is SEHNR and CDR2 FQNEAQ (reference sequence). The V gene lost 4 bases and the J gene lost 4 bases, with 8 bases spanning the gap. The CDR3 is 12 residues long. CDR3 sequence (DNA): TGTGCCAGCAGCTCAACGACTTACGAGCAGTACTTC. Encoded protein: CASSSTTYEQYF. Full variable domain (remainder filled in from reference TRBV7-9 and TRBJ2-7): DTGVSQNPRHKITKRGQNVTFRCDPISEHNRLYWYRQTLGQGPEFLTYFQNEAQLEKSRLLSDRFSAERPKGSFSTLEIQRTEQGDSAMYLCASSSTTYEQYFGPGTRLTVT.

The rearrangement uses TRBV10-3 and TRBJ1-4; D uncertain. The germline CDR1 and CDR2 sequences are ENHRY and SYGVKD. V was shortened by 5 bases and J by 3 bases, with 10 bases between the two germline ends. The CDR3 loop spans 14 amino acids. CDR3 DNA: TGTGCCATCAGTCAAGGAGTGGCTAATGAAAAACTGTTTTTT. Its protein is CAISQGVANEKLFF.

The chain carries TRBV6-5 and TRBJ1-2; D gene unclear. The V gene's germline CDR1 is MNHEY and CDR2 SVGAGI. V lost 4 bases and J lost 4, with 7 bases in between. This CDR3 has 12 amino acids. This CDR3 reads CASSSPSYGYTF. The CDR3 coding sequence is TGTGCCAGCAGTTCCCCCAGCTATGGCTACACCTTC.

The chain employs TRBV6-5 and TRBJ2-7; D remains unclear. There are 13 residues in the CDR3. The germline V gene has CDR1 MNHEY and CDR2 SVGAGI. Trimming took off 6 bases at V and 0 bases at J, with 9 bases between the two ends. The chain's CDR3 is CASRVTVSYEQYF. In DNA, the CDR3 is TGTGCCAGCAGAGTAACAGTCTCCTACGAGCAGTACTTC.

The table lists this clone with a count of one. This chain uses TRBV15 with TRBJ2-5, with 9 bases identical to TRBD1. TRBJ2-7 matches the DNA end more closely, so the J call is doubtful. Germline V CDR1 and CDR2: LNHNV, YYDKDF (reference sequence). The CDR3 is 15 amino acids. The CDR3 nucleotides read TGTGCCACCAGCAGAGGACAGGGGGTACCCTACGAGCAGTACTTC. It codes for CATSRGQGVPYEQYF.

V and J are TRBV5-1 and TRBJ2-1; D gene ambiguous. Trimming removed 3 bases at V and 3 bases at J, with 13 bases between. Germline V gene lookup returns CDR1 SGHRS and CDR2 YFSETQ. CDR3 size: 15 residues. The CDR3 loop reads CASSSPPRYYNEQFF. The CDR3, as DNA: TGCGCCAGCAGCTCCCCTCCTAGGTACTACAATGAGCAGTTCTTC.

V is TRBV28 and J is TRBJ1-5; TRBD1 might be the D (5 bases). This CDR3 spans 15 amino acids. CDR1 and CDR2 from the germline V gene are MDHEN and SYDVKM. V lost 4 bases and J 6 bases, leaving 16 bases between the germline ends. The CDR3 DNA follows: TGTGCCAGCAGTTCTCTCAGGGTTAGGGGTCAGCCCCAGCATTTT. Protein: CASSSLRVRGQPQHF.

A few counts support this clone. CDR3 loop: CASSLRGTEAFF. The DNA of the CDR3 is TGTGCCAGCAGCCTCAGGGGTACTGAAGCTTTCTTT. The rearrangement joins TRBV6-1 to TRBJ1-1, with D possibly matching TRBD1 (6 bases). The V end lost 6 bases, the J end lost 5 bases, and 10 bases lay between the germline ends. The germline CDR1 and CDR2 sequences are MNHNS and SASEGT. The CDR3 covers 12 residues.

Regarding this clone: It is likely a read error, because the conserved phenylalanine at the end of the CDR3 is missing. The rearrangement links TRBV6-1 to TRBJ1-1, with 8 bases matching TRBD1. Trimming at V came to 3 bases and at J to 6 bases, leaving 12 bases not matched to a gene. CDR3 length: 16 amino acids. CDR1 and CDR2 (germline): MNHNS, SASEGT. The CDR3 loop reads CASSEGQGAIGSEAFV. The CDR3 DNA is TGTGCCAGCAGTGAGGGGCAGGGGGCTATCGGGTCTGAAGCTTTCGTT.

The chain employs TRBV30 and TRBJ2-3; the match to TRBD2 covers 9 bases. The CDR3 is 17 residues long. Germline CDR1 is GTSNPN and CDR2 is SVGIG (reference sequence). Losses at the gene ends were 0 bases for V and 6 bases for J; bases not matched to a gene: 13. The CDR3 region has the DNA TGTGCCTGGAGTGTACGCTGGGCGGGAGGGCCAGAGGATACGCAGTATTTT. The encoded protein is CAWSVRWAGGPEDTQYF.

The chain is built from TRBV9 and TRBJ2-7, with TRBD1 as a possible D gene (7 bases). The CDR3 runs 17 residues. Trimming left V 5 bases short and J 1 base short, with 22 bases between. Germline CDR1 SGDLS, CDR2 YYNGEE. The CDR3 DNA reads TGTGCCAGCAGGGACTACATTTGGCAGGGGGGATCCTACGAGCAGTACTTC. Translation gives CASRDYIWQGGSYEQYF.

This clone has only a few counts. The chain recombines TRBV9 with TRBJ1-2; possible D gene TRBD1, 5 bases. The CDR3 extends over 15 amino acids. Per germline, CDR1 SGDLS and CDR2 YYNGEE. The V end was cut by 1 base, the J end by 7 bases, with 17 bases between. The chain's CDR3 is CASSVSGQGTAGYTF. CDR3 nucleotides: TGTGCCAGCAGCGTAAGCGGGCAGGGAACTGCTGGCTACACCTTC. Filled out from reference TRBV9 and TRBJ1-2, the complete variable domain reads DSGVTQTPKHLITATGQRVTLRCSPRSGDLSVYWYQQSLDQGLQFLIQYYNGEERAKGNILERFSAQQFPDLHSELNLSSLELGDSALYFCASSVSGQGTAGYTFGSGTRLTVV.

In this sample, this clone turned up once. V and J are TRBV2 and TRBJ2-1; 8 bases align to TRBD1. The CDR3 sequence is 16 residues long. V gave up 5 bases and J gave up 4 bases; unmatched junction bases: 10. Germline values: CDR1 SNHLY, CDR2 FYNNEI. CDR3 in DNA: TGTGCCAGCAGTTTGGCGGCAGGGGGCTGGTACAATGAGCAGTTCTTC. Amino acid sequence: CASSLAAGGWYNEQFF.

The chain has TRBV30 and TRBJ2-1, with D unclear. Between the trimmed V and J ends, which lost 1 base and 6 bases, there was a span of 10 bases. Germline V CDR1 and CDR2: GTSNPN, SVGIG (reference sequence). The CDR3 is 13 amino acids. The CDR3 nucleotides are TGTGCCTGGAGTGGAGTCCTGCGCAATGAGCAGTTCTTC. Translation: CAWSGVLRNEQFF.

The gene calls are TRBV25-1 and TRBJ1-1, with D possibly matching TRBD1 (6 bases). Trimming pared 7 bases from V and 4 bases from J, leaving 13 bases between. The CDR3 extends over 13 amino acids. CDR1 MGHDK and CDR2 SYGVNS come from the germline V gene. CDR3 in amino acids: CASKYRESTEAFF. CDR3 nucleotides: TGTGCCAGCAAGTACAGGGAGAGCACTGAAGCTTTCTTT.

The rearrangement uses TRBV5-5 and TRBJ1-2, with D possibly matching TRBD1 (6 bases). The CDR3 length is 13 residues. The ends were cut back, 2 bases at V and 8 bases at J, with 13 bases in the middle. Germline values: CDR1 SGHKS, CDR2 YYEKEE (reference sequence). The CDR3 is CASSFSGVEGYTF. The DNA of the CDR3 is TGTGCCAGCAGCTTCTCAGGGGTGGAGGGCTACACCTTC.

The chain combines TRBV11-2 with TRBJ2-7; D is unclear. From germline, CDR1 is SGHAT and CDR2 FQNNGV. The CDR3 sequence is 12 residues long. Trimming removed 3 bases at V and 3 bases at J, with 6 bases between. For the CDR3, the DNA is TGTGCCAGCAGCTTTGTAATCTACGAGCAGTACTTC. Translated, it gives CASSFVIYEQYF.

This chain joins TRBV30 and TRBJ1-5; TRBD1 matches 7 bases. The CDR3 is 12 residues long. J was trimmed by 6 bases and V by 7 bases; bases with no gene match: 6. Germline values: CDR1 GTSNPN, CDR2 SVGIG (reference sequence). The CDR3 DNA is TGTGCCTTCAAGGGGGCCGGTCAGCCCCAGCATTTT. This gives the protein CAFKGAGQPQHF.

DNA of the CDR3: TGTGCCAGCAGGAGGACAGGGATAACAGATACGCAGTATTTT. This gives the protein CASRRTGITDTQYF. The chain links TRBV2 to TRBJ2-3; TRBD1 aligns across 8 bases. The ends lost 6 bases at V and 3 bases at J; junction bases unmatched: 5. The CDR3 loop spans 14 amino acids. Germline values: CDR1 SNHLY, CDR2 FYNNEI.

This chain uses TRBV9 with TRBJ1-4, with 7 bases fitting TRBD1. Germline CDR1 SGDLS, CDR2 YYNGEE. The CDR3 extends over 15 amino acids. The J segment lost 6 bases and the V segment lost 6 bases, leaving 11 bases of the junction unmatched. CDR3: CASTSGGTHYEKLFF. CDR3 nucleotide sequence: TGTGCCAGCACCTCAGGGGGGACACACTATGAAAAACTGTTTTTT.

J is TRBJ2-4 and V is TRBV2; D is ambiguous. Trimming removed 2 bases from V and 0 bases from J, with 8 bases in between. The CDR3 runs to 15 residues. Per germline, CDR1 SNHLY and CDR2 FYNNEI. The CDR3 loop reads CASSERLLAKNIQYF. As DNA, the CDR3 is TGTGCCAGCAGTGAACGTTTACTAGCCAAAAACATTCAGTACTTC.

The V gene is TRBV7-8, the J gene TRBJ1-1, with D maybe TRBD1 (5 bases). V was trimmed by 0 bases and J by 0 bases, leaving 11 bases between them. CDR3 size: 16 residues. In germline, CDR1 is SGHVS, CDR2 FQNEAQ. This CDR3 reads CASSLAPGNVNTEAFF. Here the CDR3 DNA reads TGTGCCAGCAGCTTAGCGCCAGGGAACGTGAACACTGAAGCTTTCTTT.

V usage is TRBV11-2 and J usage is TRBJ2-7, with D hard to call. The CDR3 extends over 12 amino acids. CDR1 and CDR2 from the germline V gene are SGHAT and FQNNGV. V was clipped by 0 bases and J by 3 bases, with 3 bases between them. Here the CDR3 reads CASSLDRYEQYF. DNA for the CDR3: TGTGCCAGCAGCTTAGATCGCTACGAGCAGTACTTC.

In DNA form, the CDR3 reads TGTGCCAGCAGCTTAGATCTCCGGGCGGGAGAGGGGTACTTC. The encoded protein is CASSLDLRAGEGYF. This chain connects TRBV11-2 to TRBJ2-5, with TRBD2 identical over 7 bases. Germline V CDR1 and CDR2: SGHAT, FQNNGV. CDR3 length: 14 amino acids. The V and J ends lost 0 bases and 13 bases, in that order; junction bases with no gene match: 11.

This chain joins TRBV9 and TRBJ2-1; 8 bases fit TRBD2. J gave up 11 bases and V 10 bases, and 8 bases lay outside the gene matches. In germline, CDR1 is SGDLS, CDR2 YYNGEE. This CDR3 is built from 11 residues. The CDR3 nucleotides are TGTGCCGTAGGAGCGGGAGAGAAGCAGTTCTTC. Protein: CAVGAGEKQFF.

This rearrangement joins TRBV2 to TRBJ2-7; D gene ambiguous. Trimming removed 10 bases at V and 3 bases at J, with 16 bases between. The CDR3 totals 13 residues. The germline CDR1 and CDR2 sequences are SNHLY and FYNNEI. The CDR3, as DNA: TGTGCCACCCAAGGTATAGGCGGCTACGAGCAGTACTTC. Translation: CATQGIGGYEQYF.

The chain links TRBV11-3 to TRBJ2-3; 9 bases agree with TRBD1. Germline-derived CDR1 and CDR2 are SGHNT and YENEEA. V lost 5 bases, J lost 2 bases, and 8 bases stayed unmatched. The CDR3 is made up of 16 amino acids. CDR3 protein: CASSRSDRGFTDTQYF. The CDR3 DNA reads TGTGCCAGCAGCCGTTCGGACAGGGGCTTCACAGATACGCAGTATTTT.

As regards this clone: The junction departs from germline at one end; a sequencing error may be responsible. This chain uses TRBV7-7 with TRBJ2-1; a possible D gene is TRBD2 (5 bases). The CDR3 runs 17 residues. CDR1 SSHAT and CDR2 FNYEAQ come from the germline V gene (reference sequence). As DNA, the CDR3 is TGTGCTAGCAGCTTAGCCGTCTCTGGGAGCTCCTACAATGAGCAGTTCTTC. As protein: CASSLAVSGSSYNEQFF.